This T cell receptor (beta chain) was captured by sequencing in a study of blood T cell repertoires in COVID-19. The overall study: Italy, Spain and the United States were the sources of the convalescent and acute COVID-19 samples. PBMCs, B-cell-depleted T cells, or T cells were the source of the cDNA or gDNA that made up the material.

CDR3 size: 14 residues. The germline V gene encodes CDR1 SNHLY and CDR2 FYNNEI. V shed 7 bases and J 8 bases; nucleotides not matched to a gene: 8. This table comes from immunoSEQ multiplex PCR, and its TCRdb copy is limited to in-frame clones, with some not included. The table has 250,000 or so clones, approximately 84% seen once; the top ten hold about 1.9%. The specimen was peripheral blood. This sequence joins TRBV2 and TRBJ2-1, with 10 bases lining up with TRBD2. The TCR sequence derives from an elderly woman with acute or convalescent COVID-19. CDR3 DNA: TGTGCCAGCATGGGGCTAGCGGGGGCACATGAGCAGTTCTTC. Translation gives CASMGLAGAHEQFF.